This TCR beta chain was retrieved from a study of T cell repertoires in cytomegalovirus infection. On the study more broadly: Public TCR beta signatures provided an indication of both CMV infection and a matching HLA type.

MiXCR, run by TCRdb on the reads, gives a single entry per CDR3 protein. The repertoire holds 400,000 to 550,000 distinct CDR3 sequences, with approximately 10% as singletons. The germline V gene has CDR1 LGHNT and CDR2 FRNRAP. V shed 1 base and J shed 6 bases, with 13 bases lying between them. The CDR3 has 15 amino acids. This clonotype was counted ten times or more. The antigen remains unidentified. Study-wide results and limits: Dominant in the ex vivo response were TCR beta clonotypes restricted by HLA-C and specific for CMV. Using cumulative public TCR beta family frequency, the authors identified those who carried CMV together with the relevant HLA.

This chain joins TRBV12-5 and TRBJ2-1; D may be TRBD2 (5 bases). Sample: PBMCs. The TCR was taken from a human donor in good health (CMV status not recorded). Some clones in this sample may be carry-over from other donors' samples. The CDR3 sequence is CASGLGDRRGNEQFF. CDR3 bases: TGTGCTAGTGGTTTGGGAGATAGACGGGGCAATGAGCAGTTCTTC.